The 24 T cell receptor beta chains presented below share a single source sample, sequenced in a study of somatic mutations in cytotoxic T cells in rheumatoid arthritis. Sequencing used immunoSEQ multiplex PCR; TCRdb keeps in-frame clones, though not all of them. This sample yields about 15,000 clones, of which 80% to 95% are seen a single time; roughly 17% belongs to the top ten. The sample comprised CD4+ T cells sorted from blood. The receptors were gathered from a man in his 70s with rheumatoid arthritis.

The V gene is TRBV15, the J gene TRBJ1-5, with D maybe TRBD1 (5 bases). Trimming took 0 bases from V and 2 from J, leaving 11 bases between them. In germline, CDR1 is LNHNV, CDR2 YYDKDF (reference sequence). The CDR3 covers 16 residues. The CDR3 region has the DNA TGTGCCACCAGCAGAGATTTCAGGGCAGGCAATCAGCCCCAGCATTTT. It specifies CATSRDFRAGNQPQHF.

The genes are TRBV5-1 and TRBJ1-2, with D perhaps matching TRBD1 (6 bases). CDR3 length: 15 amino acids. Per the germline V gene, CDR1 is SGHRS and CDR2 is YFSETQ. V was shortened by 2 bases and J by 2 bases, with 13 bases between the two germline ends. This CDR3 is CASSFEQGGNYGYTF. CDR3 in DNA: TGCGCCAGCAGCTTCGAACAGGGAGGGAACTATGGCTACACCTTC.

This clone was detected a few times. CDR3 sequence reads: CASSSAATSSYEQYF. CDR3 in DNA: TGTGCCAGCTCTTCGGCGGCGACGTCCTCCTACGAGCAGTACTTC. The rearrangement links TRBV28 to TRBJ2-7; D unresolved. The CDR3 runs to 15 residues. The germline gives CDR1 MDHEN, CDR2 SYDVKM. Trimming cost V 8 bases and J 0 bases, with 17 bases left between them. Supplemented by reference TRBV28 and TRBJ2-7, the full variable domain reads DVKVTQSSRYLVKRTGEKVFLECVQDMDHENMFWYRQDPGLGLRLIYFSYDVKMKEKGDIPEGYSVSREKKERFSLILESASTNQTSMYLCASSSAATSSYEQYFGPGTRLTVT.

The gene calls are TRBV28 and TRBJ2-3; no reliable D call. The CDR3 totals 13 residues. The germline CDR1 and CDR2 sequences are MDHEN and SYDVKM. V gave up 6 bases and J gave up 7 bases, with 14 bases separating them. The CDR3 sequence is CASRPQWAHTQYF. The DNA of the CDR3 is TGTGCCAGCAGACCCCAATGGGCCCATACGCAGTATTTT. Together with reference TRBV28 and TRBJ2-3, the CDR3 gives the full variable domain: DVKVTQSSRYLVKRTGEKVFLECVQDMDHENMFWYRQDPGLGLRLIYFSYDVKMKEKGDIPEGYSVSREKKERFSLILESASTNQTSMYLCASRPQWAHTQYFGPGTRLTVL.

The CDR3 here is CAISEGGGKSTDTQYF. The CDR3 DNA reads as TGTGCCATCAGTGAGGGTGGCGGGAAGAGCACAGATACGCAGTATTTT. V gene TRBV10-3 combines with J gene TRBJ2-3; D is possibly TRBD2 (6 bases). The CDR3 sequence is 16 residues long. Trimming removed 2 bases at V and 0 bases at J, with 12 bases between. CDR1 and CDR2 (germline): ENHRY, SYGVKD.

The chain carries TRBV4-1 and TRBJ2-3; 8 nucleotides align to TRBD2. This CDR3 is built from 16 residues. Germline assignment: CDR1 MGHRA and CDR2 YSYEKL. V lost 6 bases and J lost 4; bases outside the gene matches: 12. The CDR3: CASRLYVGLVSDTQYF. For the CDR3, the DNA is TGCGCCAGCAGGCTATACGTGGGACTAGTCTCAGATACGCAGTATTTT.

The chain links TRBV2 to TRBJ2-1; 12 positions match TRBD2. The length of the CDR3 is 16 residues. Losses at the gene ends were 4 bases for V and 10 bases for J; bases not matched to a gene: 11. Germline CDR1 is SNHLY and CDR2 is FYNNEI. Written as DNA, the CDR3 is TGTGCCAGCAGTGGGTTCAGACTAGCGGGAGAAAAGGAGCAGTTCTTC. It codes for CASSGFRLAGEKEQFF. Combining the CDR3 with reference TRBV2 and TRBJ2-1 gives the whole variable domain EPEVTQTPSHQVTQMGQEVILRCVPISNHLYFYWYRQILGQKVEFLVSFYNNEISEKSEIFDDQFSVERPDGSNFTLKIRSTKLEDSAMYFCASSGFRLAGEKEQFFGPGTRLTVL.

J is TRBJ2-5 and V is TRBV5-4, with 8 bases that match TRBD1. The V gene end was trimmed by 2 bases and the J gene end by 0 bases; junction bases not matched to a gene: 3. Germline V gene lookup returns CDR1 SGHNT and CDR2 YYREEE (reference sequence). The CDR3 totals 15 residues. CDR3 DNA: TGTGCCAGCAGCTTCCGGGACAGGTACCAAGAGACCCAGTACTTC. Residues: CASSFRDRYQETQYF.

The V gene is TRBV19, the J gene TRBJ1-6; a weak D match, TRBD1 (6 bases). The CDR3 consists of 15 residues. From germline, CDR1 is LNHDA and CDR2 SQIVND (reference sequence). Between the trimmed V and J ends, which lost 0 bases and 14 bases, there was a span of 17 bases. The CDR3 protein is CASSIDQHRVNTLHF. The CDR3 DNA is TGTGCCAGTAGTATAGACCAACACAGGGTTAACACCCTCCACTTT.

This sequence joins TRBV19 and TRBJ2-1, with TRBD2 matching over 12 bases. Trimming cost V 7 bases and J 14 bases; bases outside gene matches: 12. From germline, CDR1 is LNHDA and CDR2 SQIVND (reference sequence). This CDR3 spans 14 amino acids. The CDR3 DNA reads TGTGCCAGTAAATCACTAGCGGGAGGCTTCGGAGAGTTCTTC. Its protein product is CASKSLAGGFGEFF.

The chain combines TRBV6-5 with TRBJ1-1; 9 bases match TRBD1. CDR3 length equals 15 residues. Unmatched junction bases numbered 9, after V lost 5 bases and J lost 5 bases. The germline CDR1 and CDR2 sequences are MNHEY and SVGAGI. The CDR3 bases are TGTGCCAGCAGTAACTGGGACAGGGAAGGAACTGAAGCTTTCTTT. As protein: CASSNWDREGTEAFF.

The chain employs TRBV5-1 and TRBJ2-3; 12 bases are shared with TRBD2. Germline lookup yields CDR1 SGHRS and CDR2 YFSETQ. This CDR3 comprises 15 residues. V trimming: 4 bases; J trimming: 6 bases; junction bases outside the gene matches: 6. Written as DNA, the CDR3 is TGCGCCAGCAGCCTGGGACTAGCGGGCGTGGATACGCAGTATTTT. This gives the protein CASSLGLAGVDTQYF.

This rearrangement joins TRBV7-3 to TRBJ1-1; TRBD1 matches 9 bases. V dropped 3 bases and J dropped 5; count of bases not matched to a gene: 1. CDR3 size: 13 residues. CDR1 and CDR2 (germline): SGHTA, FQGTGA. The CDR3 DNA reads TGTGCCAGCAGCTTGACAGGGGGAACTGAAGCTTTCTTT. This codes for CASSLTGGTEAFF. Drawing the rest from reference TRBV7-3 and TRBJ1-1, the complete variable domain is GAGVSQTPSNKVTEKGKYVELRCDPISGHTALYWYRQSLGQGPEFLIYFQGTGAADDSGLPNDRFFAVRPEGSVSTLKIQRTERGDSAVYLCASSLTGGTEAFFGQGTRLTVV.

V and J are TRBV18 and TRBJ1-4; D is uncertain. Per germline, CDR1 KGHSH and CDR2 LQKENI. The CDR3 is made up of 15 amino acids. V shed 0 bases and J shed 11 bases, with 16 bases lying between them. The chain's CDR3 is CASSPPLSSRGKLFF. In nucleotides, the CDR3 is TGTGCCAGCTCACCACCCTTGTCTTCACGAGGGAAACTGTTTTTT.

The V call is TRBV28, the J call TRBJ1-4, with 7 bases fitting TRBD1. The CDR3 covers 13 residues. The germline V gene has CDR1 MDHEN and CDR2 SYDVKM. After removal of 9 bases from V and 4 bases from J, the junction contained 5 bases not matched to a gene. The chain's CDR3 is CASQQGNNEKLFF. As DNA, the CDR3 is TGTGCCAGTCAACAGGGGAATAATGAAAAACTGTTTTTT.

The rearrangement joins TRBV9 to TRBJ2-3; TRBD2 might be the D (6 bases). The ends were cut back, 0 bases at V and 0 bases at J, with 23 bases in the middle. Germline V gives CDR1 SGDLS, CDR2 YYNGEE. This CDR3 spans 20 amino acids. This chain's CDR3 is CASSVATRTGGVTSTDTQYF. The CDR3 DNA reads TGTGCCAGCAGCGTAGCGACCCGGACTGGCGGGGTTACTAGCACAGATACGCAGTATTTT.

The chain employs TRBV7-3 and TRBJ1-1; D perhaps matches TRBD1 (5 bases). The CDR3 is 15 residues long. Germline V lookup: CDR1 SGHTA, CDR2 FQGTGA. V lost 5 bases and J 1 base, leaving 14 bases between the germline ends. CDR3 bases: TGTGCCAGCAGCACTCACGGACAAGCGAACACTGAAGCTTTCTTT. Translating it yields CASSTHGQANTEAFF.

V usage is TRBV28 and J usage is TRBJ1-5; 12 bases fit TRBD1. The CDR3 totals 16 residues. Looked up from germline, CDR1 is MDHEN and CDR2 is SYDVKM. Trimming at V came to 4 bases and at J to 6 bases, leaving 7 bases not matched to a gene. In nucleotides, the CDR3 is TGTGCCAGCAGTTCACCGGGACAGGGGGCAGGTCAGCCCCAGCATTTT. Translation: CASSSPGQGAGQPQHF. Full variable domain (rest looked up from reference TRBV28 and TRBJ1-5): DVKVTQSSRYLVKRTGEKVFLECVQDMDHENMFWYRQDPGLGLRLIYFSYDVKMKEKGDIPEGYSVSREKKERFSLILESASTNQTSMYLCASSSPGQGAGQPQHFGDGTRLSIL.

The chain joins TRBV7-8 to TRBJ2-7; D possibly corresponds to TRBD2 (6 bases). The V end lost 0 bases, the J end lost 7 bases, and 19 bases lay between the germline ends. The length of the CDR3 is 16 residues. From germline, CDR1 is SGHVS and CDR2 FQNEAQ. Here the CDR3 reads CASSLAVLAQKGEQYF. DNA for the CDR3: TGTGCCAGCAGCTTAGCGGTACTAGCCCAAAAAGGGGAGCAGTACTTC.

CDR3 DNA: TGTGCCAGCAGCCAAGATACGGACAGCAGTTCTGGAAACACCATATATTTT. Its protein product is CASSQDTDSSSGNTIYF. The chain carries TRBV5-5 and TRBJ1-3, with TRBD1 as a possible D gene (6 bases). Per the germline V gene, CDR1 is SGHKS and CDR2 is YYEKEE (reference sequence). V lost 4 bases, J lost 1 base, and 18 bases lay in between. CDR3 size: 17 residues. Based on the CDR3 plus reference TRBV5-5 and TRBJ1-3, the full variable domain is DAGVTQSPTHLIKTRGQQVTLRCSPISGHKSVSWYQQVLGQGPQFIFQYYEKEERGRGNFPDRFSARQFPNYSSELNVNALLLGDSALYLCASSQDTDSSSGNTIYFGEGSWLTVV.

The V and J genes are TRBV7-3 and TRBJ2-7; 9 nucleotides line up with TRBD1. V was pared by 5 bases and J by 4 bases, with 3 bases of the junction left unmatched. The CDR3 length is 13 residues. Germline V gene data show CDR1 as SGHTA and CDR2 as FQGTGA. CDR3 nucleotides: TGTGCCAGCAGCCAGACAGGGGGGTACGAGCAGTACTTC. Translated: CASSQTGGYEQYF.

The chain couples TRBV29-1 to TRBJ2-2; 7 nucleotides line up with TRBD1. The junction had 7 bases not matched to a gene; V was cut back by 2 bases and J by 7 bases. Germline V gene sequence: CDR1 SQVTM, CDR2 ANQGSEA. This CDR3 contains 14 residues. CDR3 region: CSVETTGLDGELFF. CDR3 in DNA: TGCAGCGTTGAAACGACAGGGCTGGACGGGGAGCTGTTTTTT.

V usage is TRBV7-2 and J usage is TRBJ2-3; TRBD2 aligns across 8 bases. The CDR3 length is 15 residues. Germline V gene data show CDR1 as SGHTA and CDR2 as FQGNSA. With 5 bases clipped from V and 1 base from J, the junction kept 5 bases outside the gene matches. CDR3 amino acids: CASSRGGFGTDTQYF. The CDR3 DNA sequence: TGTGCCAGCAGCCGGGGGGGCTTCGGCACAGATACGCAGTATTTT.

V is TRBV19 and J is TRBJ1-2; weak D call: TRBD1 (5 bases). The CDR3 consists of 13 residues. Trimming left V 8 bases short and J 8 bases short, with 18 bases between. The germline CDR1 and CDR2 sequences are LNHDA and SQIVND (reference sequence). The CDR3 nucleotides are TGTGCCAGTCGCGACAGTGACTCGCGAGGCTACACCTTC. Protein sequence: CASRDSDSRGYTF.